The following is a TCR beta chain sequence with its context. The entry originates in a study of blood T cell repertoires in COVID-19. Background on the study: Samples taken during acute and convalescent COVID-19 were collected in the United States, Italy and Spain.

V was clipped by 7 bases and J by 2 bases, with 17 bases between them. CDR3 length: 15 amino acids. Germline V CDR1 and CDR2: MNHEY, SVGAGI. Data came from immunoSEQ multiplex PCR; TCRdb stores just in-frame clones and leaves some out. This table holds several thousand clones, roughly 85% found once. The gene calls are TRBV6-5 and TRBJ2-5; D is possibly TRBD2 (7 bases). This receptor was identified in a human donor with active COVID-19. The donor label of this sample is uncertain. Sequences were obtained from peripheral blood. The CDR3, as DNA: TGTGCCAGCACCCTGGGGGGGAGGGGGCAAGAGACCCAGTACTTC. Translated: CASTLGGRGQETQYF.